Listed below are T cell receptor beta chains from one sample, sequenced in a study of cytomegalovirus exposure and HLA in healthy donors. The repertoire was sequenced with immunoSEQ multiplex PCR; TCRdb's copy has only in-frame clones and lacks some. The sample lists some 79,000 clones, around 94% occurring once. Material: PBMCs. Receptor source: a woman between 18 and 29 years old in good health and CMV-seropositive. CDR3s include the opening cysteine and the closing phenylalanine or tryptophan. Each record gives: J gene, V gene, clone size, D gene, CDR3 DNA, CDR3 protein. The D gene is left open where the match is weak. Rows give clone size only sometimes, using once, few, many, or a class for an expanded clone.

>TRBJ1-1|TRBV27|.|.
TGTGCCAGCAGCGGGGTGACGTTCGGCTGGCGAGGGATCCCGAACACTGAAGCTTTCTTT
CASSGVTFGWRGIPNTEAFF
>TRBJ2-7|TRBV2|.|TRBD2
TGTGCCAGCACCGAAGGGAGGGCAGACCTGGACGAGCAGTACTTC
CASTEGRADLDEQYF
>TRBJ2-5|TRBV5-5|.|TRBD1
TGTGCCAGCAGCTTGGGAGGGGGCCAGTACCAAGAGACCCAGTACTTC
CASSLGGGQYQETQYF
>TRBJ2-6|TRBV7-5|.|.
TGTGCCAGAAGCTTAGAGCCCCGTCAAATGCTTACTGGGGCCAACGTCCTGACTTTC
CARSLEPRQMLTGANVLTF
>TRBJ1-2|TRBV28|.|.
TGTGCCAGCAGTCTTAGGGGTCTTTATGGCTACACCTTC
CASSLRGLYGYTF
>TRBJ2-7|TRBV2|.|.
TGTGCCAGCAGTGAAGGCGGCACCTACGAGCAGTACTTC
CASSEGGTYEQYF
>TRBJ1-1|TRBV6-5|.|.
TGTGCCAGCGGCCAGGGGAGCGGCACTGAAGCTTTCTTT
CASGQGSGTEAFF
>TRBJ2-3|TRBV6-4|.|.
TGTGCCAGCAGAGAGACTGGCACAGATACGCAGTATTTT
CASRETGTDTQYF
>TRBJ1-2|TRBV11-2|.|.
TGTGCCAGCAGCTTCACAGTGGACTATGGCTACACCTTC
CASSFTVDYGYTF
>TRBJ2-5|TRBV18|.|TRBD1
TGTGCCAGCTCATACGACAGGGTTCAAGAGACCCAGTACTTC
CASSYDRVQETQYF
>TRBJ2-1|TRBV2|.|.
TGTGCCAGCAGTGGACTAGTTGAGCAGTTCTTC
CASSGLVEQFF
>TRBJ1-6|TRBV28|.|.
TGTGCCAGCAGTCTTCCGAGATCACCCCTCCACTTT
CASSLPRSPLHF
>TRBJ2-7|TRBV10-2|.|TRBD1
TGCGCCAGCAGTGAGTCCCCGGGACAGCAAACCTACGAGCAGTACTTC
CASSESPGQQTYEQYF
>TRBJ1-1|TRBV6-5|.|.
TGTGCCAGCAGTGCTCAAGAAAGCATCGCTGAAGCTTTCTTT
CASSAQESIAEAFF
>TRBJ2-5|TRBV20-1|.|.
TGCAGTGGCCAGATCGGGGAGACCCAGTACTTC
CSGQIGETQYF
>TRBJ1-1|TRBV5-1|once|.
TGCGCCAGCAGCTTGGCCGGAGGGAACACTGAAGCTTTCTTT
CASSLAGGNTEAFF
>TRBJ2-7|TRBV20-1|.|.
TGCAGTGCGGGCGGGTCCTACGAGCAGTACTTC
CSAGGSYEQYF
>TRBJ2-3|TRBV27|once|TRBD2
TGTGCCAGCAGTTTCCGGGAGGTAACAGATACGCAGTATTTT
CASSFREVTDTQYF
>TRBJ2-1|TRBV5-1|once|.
TGCGCCAGCAGCTTGATGACGGGGTCTTACAATGAGCAGTTCTTC
CASSLMTGSYNEQFF
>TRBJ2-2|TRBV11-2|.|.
TGTGCCAGCAGCTTATCCGGGACTGGCACCGGGGAGCTGTTTTTT
CASSLSGTGTGELFF
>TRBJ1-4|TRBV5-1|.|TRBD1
TGCGCCAGCAGCTTGGGACAGGGTGGGCCAGCAACTAATGAAAAACTGTTTTTT
CASSLGQGGPATNEKLFF
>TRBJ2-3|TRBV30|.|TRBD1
TGTGCCTCTATTGGGGGACAGGGACTAGATACGCAGTATTTT
CASIGGQGLDTQYF
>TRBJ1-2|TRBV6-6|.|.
TGTGCCAGCAGCGAACGAGCTAACTATGGCTACACCTTC
CASSERANYGYTF
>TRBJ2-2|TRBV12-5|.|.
TGTGCTAGTGGTTTATCAGTTAACACCGGGGAGCTGTTTTTT
CASGLSVNTGELFF
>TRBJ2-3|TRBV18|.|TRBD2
TGTGCCAGCTCGCATAGCGGGAGGAACACTGATACGCAGTATTTT
CASSHSGRNTDTQYF
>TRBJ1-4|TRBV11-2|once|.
TGTGCCAGCAGCTTCGATCGGGCTCGGGGAGAAAAACTGTTTTTT
CASSFDRARGEKLFF
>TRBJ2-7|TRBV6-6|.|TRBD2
TGTGCCAGCAGCGGTTTACTAGCGGGAGTCCCGGGCGAGCAGTACTTC
CASSGLLAGVPGEQYF
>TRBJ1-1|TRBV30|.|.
TGTGCCTGGGGGGGCGGCAGCAACACTGAAGCTTTCTTT
CAWGGGSNTEAFF
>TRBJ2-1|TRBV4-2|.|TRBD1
TGTGCCAGCAGCCAGGACAGGTCCAGCAATGAGCAGTTCTTC
CASSQDRSSNEQFF
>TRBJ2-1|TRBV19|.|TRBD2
TGTGCCAGTAGGCAAGCGGGGGCCACTAATGAGCAGTTCTTC
CASRQAGATNEQFF
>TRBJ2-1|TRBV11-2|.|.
TGTGCCAGCAGCTTAACCAGGTTTAATGAGCAGTTCTTC
CASSLTRFNEQFF
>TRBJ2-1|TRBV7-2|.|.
TGTGCCAGCAGAAAAATACTAGGCCGCTCCTACAATGAGCAGTTCTTC
CASRKILGRSYNEQFF
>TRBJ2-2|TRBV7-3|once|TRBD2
TGTGCCAGCAGCTTGGCCGGGACTAGCGGGATCCCCGGGGAGCTGTTTTTT
CASSLAGTSGIPGELFF
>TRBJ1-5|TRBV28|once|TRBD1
TGTGCCAGCAGTACTATAGGGACAGGGGGGGTCCGTGCGCCCCAGCATTTT
CASSTIGTGGVRAPQHF
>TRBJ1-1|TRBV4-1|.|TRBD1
TGCGCCAGCAGCCAAAGAGAGGACAGGTTAATCTCTGAAGCTTTCTTT
CASSQREDRLISEAFF
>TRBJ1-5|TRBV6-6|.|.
TGTGCCAGCACCCCCGTAGGGGATCAGCCCCAGCATTTT
CASTPVGDQPQHF
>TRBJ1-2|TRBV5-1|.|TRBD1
TGCGCCAGCAGCTTCGAAGGGGGCGGTGGCTACACCTTC
CASSFEGGGGYTF
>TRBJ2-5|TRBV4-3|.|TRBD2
TGCGCCAGCAGCCACGGACTAGCGGGAGATGGGGAGACCCAGTACTTC
CASSHGLAGDGETQYF
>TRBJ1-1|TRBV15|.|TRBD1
TGTGCCACCAGCGAAAGACAGGGGATGGGGACTGAAGCTTTCTTT
CATSERQGMGTEAFF
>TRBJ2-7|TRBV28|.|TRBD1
TGTGCCAGCAGTTTTGAGGGACAGGGGAACTACGAGCAGTACTTC
CASSFEGQGNYEQYF
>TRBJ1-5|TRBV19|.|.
TGTGCCAGTAGTATTCAGGGGAATGATAATCAGCCCCAGCATTTT
CASSIQGNDNQPQHF
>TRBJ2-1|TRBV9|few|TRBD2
TGTGCCAGCAGCCCACGACTAGCGGTCAATGAGCAGTTCTTC
CASSPRLAVNEQFF
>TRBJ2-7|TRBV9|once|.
TGTGCCAGCAGCGTAGCTACAGGGCCCTACGAGCAGTACTTC
CASSVATGPYEQYF
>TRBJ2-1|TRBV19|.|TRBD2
TGTGCCAGTAGTGCGACTAGCGGGGCTTACAATGAGCAGTTCTTC
CASSATSGAYNEQFF
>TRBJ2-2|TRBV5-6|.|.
TGTGCCAGCAGCATCCGGGTACCCGGGGAGCTGTTTTTT
CASSIRVPGELFF
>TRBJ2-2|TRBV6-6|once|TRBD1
TGTGCCATCTCCGAAGGGGGCGAAATCACCGGGGAGCTGTTTTTT
CAISEGGEITGELFF
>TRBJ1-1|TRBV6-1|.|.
TGTGCCAGCAGTGACCGTTCCAACCGGTACAACCAACGGTGGGGGGCTGAAGCTTTCTTT
CASSDRSNRYNQRWGAEAFF
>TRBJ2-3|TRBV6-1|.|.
TGTGCCAGCAGCTTCAGGAGCACAGATACGCAGTATTTT
CASSFRSTDTQYF